The present TCR beta chain was sequenced within a study of PD-L1 blockade in urothelial cancer. Study-level background: Every 3 weeks, patients received intravenous atezolizumab 1,200 mg, beginning 2014. Patients' prior chemotherapy regimens numbered 0 to 3. Findings and limits, study-wide: Durable-benefit patients expanded tumor-associated blood clones more at 3 weeks.

CDR1 and CDR2 (germline): SNHLY, FYNNEI. The CDR3 spans 14 residues. V lost 8 bases to trimming and J lost 5 bases; unmatched junction nucleotides: 2. The time point was: pretreatment peripheral blood. The data were produced by immunoSEQ multiplex PCR, yet TCRdb's version contains in-frame clones alone and is incomplete. In the table there are 60,000 to 65,000 clones, around 86% of which are singletons. Worth noting for this clone: Its specificity is not known.

The chain joins TRBV2 to TRBJ2-5; 16 positions match TRBD2. Sequencing was performed on PBMCs, taken around atezolizumab (anti-PD-L1) treatment. The clonotype originates from a man aged 70-80 years with urothelial cancer. The chain's CDR3 is CASSGLAGGETQYF. The DNA of the CDR3 is TGTGCCAGCTCGGGACTAGCGGGAGGGGAGACCCAGTACTTC. Full variable domain (rest looked up from reference TRBV2 and TRBJ2-5): EPEVTQTPSHQVTQMGQEVILRCVPISNHLYFYWYRQILGQKVEFLVSFYNNEISEKSEIFDDQFSVERPDGSNFTLKIRSTKLEDSAMYFCASSGLAGGETQYFGPGTRLLVL.